Reported below is one T cell receptor (beta chain). The antigen this receptor binds is unknown. A single base separates this from a much larger clone, so it may be a read error. Library preparation was by PCR. Sequenced using an Illumina HiSeq 2500. TCR library preparation used molecular barcoding, with unique molecular identifiers applied to normalize quantification of the TCRbeta repertoire. In-frame beta chains were kept once TCRdb had trimmed the public reads at Q25 with fastp and called clones with MiXCR. Records with the same CDR3 protein are collapsed into one entry carrying the most frequent genes and DNA. The sample table shows around 490,000 distinct CDR3 sequences, and approximately 10% are seen once. The ten largest clones take up 11% to 15% of the sample. This sample's treatment or condition label indicates: allogeneic hematopoietic cell transplantation with graft depleted of TCRalphabeta T cells and CD19 B cells. TCRalphabeta/CD19-depleted allogeneic hematopoietic cell grafts were given to the transplant recipients, all of whom were children.

This record belongs to a study of T-cell reconstitution after alpha-beta-depleted transplantation in children listed by TCRdb under 2016. Study-level background: Using TCR repertoire profiling, the study followed T-cell immune reconstitution in a quantitative way in children after TCRalphabeta/CD19-depleted allogeneic hematopoietic cell transplantation. What the study reported, not specific to this receptor: Hyperexpanded clone frequencies declined over subsequent months; after one year, T-cell counts and TCRbeta diversity were mostly attributed to newly produced T cells. In some patients, the high TCRbeta diversity seen at day 60 was put down to recipient T cells and intrathymic progenitors that had survived conditioning. About two months after transplant, the apparently early recovery of alphabetaT-cell counts reportedly depended on just several hundred clones that had expanded rapidly and came from non-depleted graft cells.

From the cysteine through the phenylalanine, the CDR3 covers 15 amino acids. Only the CDR3 DNA stays, 45 bases, in frame from base 1. Looking up the germline V gene (reference sequence) yields CDR1 LNHNV and CDR2 YYDKDF. The sequenced sample was PBMCs, mostly from graft donor cells, obtained 180 days after TCRalphabeta/CD19-depleted stem cell transplant. The source is a female patient aged 2-10 years who had a stem cell transplant for aplastic anemia, so the T cells may come from the graft donor. The rearranged segments are TRBV15 and TRBJ2-7; the junction holds 10 bases that match TRBD2. The sequenced DNA is TGTGCCACCAGCAGCAGCGGGAGGGCCTTCTACCAGCAGTACTTC. The resulting protein is CATSSSGRAFYQQYF.